The 4 T cell receptor beta chains in this list originate from one sample, sequenced in a study of prognosis after radiotherapy for stage I lung cancer. Genomic DNA provided the template from which TCR beta CDR3 was amplified by two-round multiplex PCR. The authors ran first-round PCR with primers specific to each TRBV and TRBJ gene. TCRdb ran MiXCR on the multiplex PCR reads and lists one entry per CDR3 protein. The sample lists about 8,500 distinct CDR3 sequences; approximately 60% were seen once. Specimen: PBMCs, collected before or after stereotactic body radiation therapy (not recorded which). The receptors originated from a donor aged 50 or older with non-small cell lung cancer.

The gene calls are TRBV11-3 and TRBJ2-1, with 9 bases aligning to TRBD1. CDR1 SGHNT and CDR2 YENEEA come from the germline V gene. The CDR3 is made up of 15 amino acids. Trimming cost V 5 bases and J 10 bases; bases outside gene matches: 12. CDR3 in amino acids: CASSDNRGRGGEQFF. In DNA, the CDR3 is TGTGCCAGCAGCGATAACAGGGGGCGAGGGGGCGAGCAGTTCTTC.

In the case of this clonotype: A far bigger clonotype differs at one base, so this is likely a read error. J is TRBJ2-2 and V is TRBV6-4; the match to TRBD2 covers 11 bases. The CDR3 extends over 20 amino acids. CDR1 is MRHNA and CDR2 is SNTAGT in the germline V gene. DNA for the CDR3: TGTGCCAGCAGTTACTCGAACGGACTAATTAGCGGGAGGGGTACCGGGGAGCTGTTTTTT. Translated, it gives CASSYSNGLISGRGTGELFF.

The chain combines TRBV6-1 with TRBJ2-2; D remains ambiguous. Trimming pared 5 bases from V and 4 bases from J, leaving 2 bases between. CDR3 length equals 11 residues. Looked up from germline, CDR1 is MNHNS and CDR2 is SASEGT. CDR3 DNA: TGTGCCAGCAGTCCCACCGGGGAGCTGTTTTTT. The encoded protein is CASSPTGELFF.

V is TRBV24-1 and J is TRBJ2-1, with 8 bases matching TRBD2. The germline gives CDR1 KGHDR, CDR2 SFDVKD. The CDR3 spans 13 residues. Trimming cost V 6 bases and J 7 bases; bases outside gene matches: 4. CDR3 nucleotide sequence: TGTGCCACCAGTAGGACGGGGGGGAATGAGCAGTTCTTC. Encoded protein: CATSRTGGNEQFF.